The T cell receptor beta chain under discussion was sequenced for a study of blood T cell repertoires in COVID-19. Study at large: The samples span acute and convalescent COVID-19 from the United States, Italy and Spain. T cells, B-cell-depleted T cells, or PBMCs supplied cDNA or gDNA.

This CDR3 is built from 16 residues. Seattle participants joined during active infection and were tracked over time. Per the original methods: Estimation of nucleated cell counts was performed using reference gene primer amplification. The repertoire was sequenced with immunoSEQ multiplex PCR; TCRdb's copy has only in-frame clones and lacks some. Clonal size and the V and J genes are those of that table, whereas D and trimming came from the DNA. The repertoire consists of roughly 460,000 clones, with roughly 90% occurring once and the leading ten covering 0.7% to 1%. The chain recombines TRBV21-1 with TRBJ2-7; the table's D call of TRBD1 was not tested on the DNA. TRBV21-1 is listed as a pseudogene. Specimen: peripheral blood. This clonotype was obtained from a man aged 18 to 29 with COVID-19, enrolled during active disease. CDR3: CASSKAGYSPSYEQYF. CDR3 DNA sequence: TGTGCCAGCAGCAAAGCGGGTTACAGCCCGTCCTACGAGCAGTACTTC.